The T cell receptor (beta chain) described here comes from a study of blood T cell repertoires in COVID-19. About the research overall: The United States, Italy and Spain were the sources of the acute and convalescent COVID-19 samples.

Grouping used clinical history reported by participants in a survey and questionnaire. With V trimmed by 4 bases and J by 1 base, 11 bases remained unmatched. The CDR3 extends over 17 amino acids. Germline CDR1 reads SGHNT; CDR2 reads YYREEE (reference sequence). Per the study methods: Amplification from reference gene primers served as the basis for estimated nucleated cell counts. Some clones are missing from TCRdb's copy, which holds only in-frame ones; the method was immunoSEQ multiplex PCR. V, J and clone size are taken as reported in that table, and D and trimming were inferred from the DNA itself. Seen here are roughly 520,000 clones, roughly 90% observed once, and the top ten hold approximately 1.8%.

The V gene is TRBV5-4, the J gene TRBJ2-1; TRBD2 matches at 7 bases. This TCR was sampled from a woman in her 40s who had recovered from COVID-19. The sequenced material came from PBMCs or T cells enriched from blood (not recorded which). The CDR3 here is CASSQKAGAGSYNEQFF. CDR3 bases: TGTGCCAGCAGCCAAAAGGCGGGAGCGGGGTCCTACAATGAGCAGTTCTTC. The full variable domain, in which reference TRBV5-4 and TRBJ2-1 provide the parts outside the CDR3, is ETGVTQSPTHLIKTRGQQVTLRCSSQSGHNTVSWYQQALGQGPQFIFQYYREEENGRGNFPPRFSGLQFPNYSSELNVNALELDDSALYLCASSQKAGAGSYNEQFFGPGTRLTVL.